One and the same sample provided the 23 T cell receptor beta chains below, sequenced in a study of response to subunit inactivated influenza vaccine (dated by TCRdb to the late 2010s). Libraries came from RT-PCR. The sample was run on an Illumina HiSeq 2500. TCRdb reprocessed the public reads (quality trimming at Q25 with fastp, clone calling with MiXCR) and kept in-frame beta chains. Here each entry gathers all rows of one CDR3 protein and keeps the most common genes and DNA. In this sample the table shows around 250,000 distinct CDR3 sequences, less than 15% of which occur a single time. The ten largest account for under 10% of the sample. This specimen was non-naive T cells sorted from PBMCs, taken around two weeks before vaccination. This specimen's cell subset or site label, per the study, means: memory T cell fraction. Receptors were obtained from a man between 45 and 60 years old who received an inactivated influenza vaccine. Donor details come from another sample of the same person, matched by shared clones.

There are a few counts of this clonotype. The V gene is TRBV4-1, the J gene TRBJ1-2; D is undetermined. Trimming left V 5 bases short and J 2 bases short, with 15 bases between. This CDR3 comprises 15 residues. The germline V gene has CDR1 MGHRA and CDR2 YSYEKL. The CDR3 region is CASSFPGGINYGYTF. CDR3 DNA: TGCGCCAGCAGCTTCCCGGGAGGAATCAACTATGGCTACACCTTC.

The V call is TRBV24-1, the J call TRBJ2-1; D is unresolved. Germline V gene data show CDR1 as KGHDR and CDR2 as SFDVKD. Trimming pared 5 bases from V and 12 bases from J, leaving 13 bases between. This CDR3 contains 12 residues. CDR3 in DNA: TGTGCCACCAGTGTAGGCTCTTGGGGGCAGTTCTTC. This translates into CATSVGSWGQFF.

This clonotype was found many times. The CDR3 here is CASKITPPGAGEQFF. The CDR3, as DNA: TGTGCCAGCAAAATCACCCCCCCTGGGGCTGGTGAGCAGTTCTTC. V gene TRBV6-2 or TRBV6-3 combines with J gene TRBJ2-1; weak D call: TRBD1 (5 bases). The CDR3 has 15 amino acids. Germline-derived CDR1 and CDR2 are MNHEY and SVGEGT. V lost 7 bases and J 9 bases, leaving 22 bases between the germline ends.

CDR3 sequence: CSAYSGANVLTF. CDR3 coding DNA: TGCAGTGCTTACTCCGGGGCCAACGTCCTGACTTTC. V usage is TRBV20-1 and J usage is TRBJ2-6; the D is unclear. The CDR3 spans 12 residues. The V gene lost 5 bases and the J gene lost 4 bases, with 6 bases spanning the gap. Looked up from germline, CDR1 is DFQATT and CDR2 is SNEGSKA (reference sequence).

This clonotype was observed many times. This chain links TRBV7-2 with TRBJ2-7, with TRBD1 matching 10 bases. V was clipped by 2 bases and J by 0 bases; unmatched bases: 7. From germline, CDR1 is SGHTA and CDR2 FQGNSA. This CDR3 has 17 amino acids. For the CDR3, the DNA is TGTGCCAGCAGCTTAAGACCCGGGACAGGGGACTCCTACGAGCAGTACTTC. It is translated as CASSLRPGTGDSYEQYF.

The J gene is TRBJ2-7, the V gene TRBV6-1; D tentatively fits TRBD1 or TRBD2 (6 bases each). The V end lost 2 bases, the J end lost 3 bases, and 14 bases lay between the germline ends. The CDR3 covers 15 residues. CDR1 and CDR2 (germline): MNHNS, SASEGT. The CDR3, as DNA: TGTGCCAGCAGTGAAATTGGGGGGCGTTACTACGAGCAGTACTTC. Translating gives CASSEIGGRYYEQYF.

The rearrangement uses TRBV14 and TRBJ1-3, with no clear D. The germline gives CDR1 SGHDN, CDR2 FVKESK. CDR3 length equals 14 residues. V lost 2 bases and J 3 bases, leaving 8 bases between the germline ends. In DNA, the CDR3 is TGTGCCAGCAGCCAAATAGCCCTTGGAAACACCATATATTTT. Translating gives CASSQIALGNTIYF. Full variable domain (outside the CDR3, taken from reference TRBV14 and TRBJ1-3): EAGVTQFPSHSVIEKGQTVTLRCDPISGHDNLYWYRRVMGKEIKFLLHFVKESKQDESGMPNNRFLAERTGGTYSTLKVQPAELEDSGVYFCASSQIALGNTIYFGEGSWLTVV.

The chain uses TRBV20-1 and TRBJ2-5; 11 bases fit TRBD2. The CDR3 contains 18 residues. Germline V gene lookup returns CDR1 DFQATT and CDR2 SNEGSKA (reference sequence). The CDR3 DNA follows: TGCAGCCAAACCGCAGGGGGCTCTAGCGGGGGGTACCAAGAGACCCAGTACTTC. Translating it yields CSQTAGGSSGGYQETQYF.

This clonotype was observed many times. V is TRBV3-1 and J is TRBJ2-3; 7 bases are a match to TRBD2. There are 15 residues in the CDR3. The germline V gene has CDR1 LGHDT and CDR2 YNNKEL (reference sequence). Unmatched junction bases numbered 5, after V lost 2 bases and J lost 3 bases. This chain's CDR3 is CASSQRGGYTDTQYF. The CDR3 nucleotides are TGTGCCAGCAGCCAACGCGGGGGATATACAGATACGCAGTATTTT.

The table lists this clonotype with a count of one. This chain joins TRBV7-9 and TRBJ2-3; D is perhaps TRBD1 (6 bases). V lost 5 bases to trimming and J lost 4 bases, with 22 bases between them. The CDR3 is 17 amino acids. Germline V gives CDR1 SEHNR, CDR2 FQNEAQ (reference sequence). The CDR3 loop is CASSPRFRGIGADTQYF. The CDR3 nucleotides are TGTGCCAGCAGCCCCCGTTTCAGGGGAATTGGGGCAGATACGCAGTATTTT.

In its sample, this clonotype was seen a few times. J is TRBJ2-6 and V is TRBV19, with 7 bases that match TRBD1. J gave up 4 bases and V 6 bases, and 9 bases lay outside the gene matches. Germline lookup yields CDR1 LNHDA and CDR2 SQIVND (reference sequence). The CDR3 is 16 residues long. The CDR3 region has the DNA TGTGCCAGTAGGCATGGACAGGTGGCCGGGGCCAACGTCCTGACTTTC. It specifies CASRHGQVAGANVLTF.

This clonotype showed up just a few times. The chain combines TRBV18 with TRBJ2-6, with D possibly being TRBD1 or TRBD2 (5 bases each). Germline V gives CDR1 KGHSH, CDR2 LQKENI. Trimming took 5 bases from V and 2 from J, leaving 10 bases between them. The CDR3 spans 15 residues. DNA of the CDR3: TGTGCCAGCTCAGCTCAGGGACCTGGGGCCAACGTCCTGACTTTC. It is translated as CASSAQGPGANVLTF.

This rearrangement joins TRBV5-1 to TRBJ1-5; 7 positions agree with TRBD1. The CDR3 spans 15 residues. CDR1 and CDR2 from the germline V gene are SGHRS and YFSETQ. V gave up 5 bases and J gave up 4 bases; unmatched junction bases: 9. The DNA of the CDR3 is TGCGCCAGCAGTTTATTAGGGACAGAGAATCAGCCCCAGCATTTT. Amino acids: CASSLLGTENQPQHF.

About this clonotype: A clone one base away is much larger, so this may be a read error. The chain is built from TRBV7-2 and TRBJ2-7; D perhaps matches TRBD1 (6 bases). Per the germline V gene, CDR1 is SGHTA and CDR2 is FQGNSA. The V end was cut by 4 bases, the J end by 0 bases, with 10 bases between. The CDR3 contains 14 residues. As DNA, the CDR3 is TGTGCCAGCAGCTCCGACAGGACCTCCTACGAGCAGTACTTC. Translated: CASSSDRTSYEQYF.

This chain links TRBV28 with TRBJ1-3; 8 bases line up with TRBD1. V lost 6 bases to trimming and J lost 5 bases; unmatched junction nucleotides: 3. The CDR3 has 13 residues. CDR1 and CDR2 (germline): MDHEN, SYDVKM. CDR3 in amino acids: CASSWTGRNTIYF. CDR3 sequence (DNA): TGTGCCAGCAGCTGGACAGGGAGAAACACCATATATTTT.

This chain uses TRBV16 with TRBJ2-5; TRBD2 matches 10 bases. CDR3 length: 14 residues. V was pared by 5 bases and J by 2 bases, with 2 bases of the junction left unmatched. Germline V gene data show CDR1 as KGHSY and CDR2 as FQNENV. CDR3 DNA sequence: TGTGCCAGCAGCGCGACTAGCGGGCAAGAGACCCAGTACTTC. Translation gives CASSATSGQETQYF. The entire variable domain, with the rest obtained from reference TRBV16 and TRBJ2-5, is as follows: GEEVAQTPKHLVRGEGQKAKLYCAPIKGHSYVFWYQQVLKNEFKFLISFQNENVFDETGMPKERFSAKCLPNSPCSLEIQATKLEDSAVYFCASSATSGQETQYFGPGTRLLVL.

This clonotype was counted only a few times. This sequence joins TRBV11-2 and TRBJ1-6; TRBD1 might be the D (5 bases). This CDR3 is built from 15 residues. Trimming pared 1 base from V and 7 bases from J, leaving 11 bases between. The germline V gene encodes CDR1 SGHAT and CDR2 FQNNGV. CDR3 protein: CASSLVTGQNSPLHF. In DNA, the CDR3 is TGTGCCAGCAGCTTAGTCACGGGGCAAAATTCACCCCTCCACTTT.

The rearrangement links TRBV4-2 to TRBJ2-4; 7 bases line up with TRBD2. The trim removed 2 bases at V and 0 bases at J, leaving 7 bases unmatched. The CDR3 is 17 amino acids. CDR1 is LGHNA, CDR2 YNFKEQ, per germline. CDR3 in amino acids: CASSQSGGGLAKNIQYF. The DNA of the CDR3 is TGTGCCAGCAGCCAATCGGGCGGGGGACTAGCCAAAAACATTCAGTACTTC.

This clonotype was counted at least ten times. The chain employs TRBV9 and TRBJ2-7, with TRBD1 identical over 10 bases. Germline trimming cut 3 bases from V and 3 bases from J; bases unmatched to any gene: 6. The CDR3 covers 15 residues. CDR1 and CDR2 from the germline V gene are SGDLS and YYNGEE. Written as DNA, the CDR3 is TGTGCCAGCAGCGCAAGACAGGGGGCGGTCTACGAGCAGTACTTC. Translating gives CASSARQGAVYEQYF. Together with reference TRBV9 and TRBJ2-7, the CDR3 gives the full variable domain: DSGVTQTPKHLITATGQRVTLRCSPRSGDLSVYWYQQSLDQGLQFLIQYYNGEERAKGNILERFSAQQFPDLHSELNLSSLELGDSALYFCASSARQGAVYEQYFGPGTRLTVT.

At least ten counts were recorded for this clonotype. The chain couples TRBV5-5 to TRBJ1-2; D is perhaps TRBD1 (5 bases). Germline V gives CDR1 SGHKS, CDR2 YYEKEE (reference sequence). V lost 3 bases to trimming and J lost 2 bases, with 14 bases between them. The CDR3 spans 15 residues. CDR3 amino acids: CASSSMGHSNYGYTF. CDR3 nucleotides: TGTGCCAGCAGCTCTATGGGGCACAGCAACTATGGCTACACCTTC.

This clonotype was counted many times. The chain combines TRBV12-3 or TRBV12-4 with TRBJ1-5; D may be TRBD1 (5 bases). Trimming pared 7 bases from V and 7 bases from J, leaving 14 bases between. The CDR3 loop spans 13 amino acids. CDR3 protein: CASNLGLEQPQHF. CDR3 nucleotide sequence: TGTGCCAGCAACCTGGGGCTGGAGCAGCCCCAGCATTTT.

This clonotype was counted only a few times. This chain connects TRBV28 to TRBJ1-2, with 8 bases lining up with TRBD1. CDR1 is MDHEN, CDR2 SYDVKM, per germline. V gave up 3 bases and J gave up 6 bases; unmatched junction bases: 6. The CDR3 contains 14 residues. The CDR3 DNA follows: TGTGCCAGCAGTTTTATCGACAGGGGAAATGGCTACACCTTC. Translated, it gives CASSFIDRGNGYTF.

The chain has TRBV7-6 and TRBJ2-7, with D maybe TRBD1 (6 bases). Trimming removed 0 bases from V and 6 bases from J, with 18 bases in between. CDR1 SGHVS and CDR2 FNYEAQ come from the germline V gene. The CDR3 length is 16 residues. The CDR3 DNA is TGTGCCAGCAGCTTAGCGCAGTCAGGGGCCGGGGTCGAGCAGTACTTC. Translation: CASSLAQSGAGVEQYF.